A selection of T cell receptor beta chains follows, all from one sample in a study of cytomegalovirus exposure and HLA in healthy donors. Sequenced by immunoSEQ multiplex PCR; TCRdb stores in-frame clones only, minus some. The table includes about 360,000 clones, more than 80% detected once. Sequenced: PBMCs. The receptors originated from a woman aged 18-35 years in good health and CMV-seronegative. Both conserved end residues are part of each CDR3.

J gene | CDR3 length | V gene | CDR3 protein
TRBJ2-2 | 12 | TRBV19 | CASSRGSGELFF
TRBJ2-7 | 15 | TRBV7-9 | CASSFQGGNSYEQYF
TRBJ1-1 | 14 | TRBV28 | CASSSLWGVTEAFF
TRBJ2-7 | 13 | TRBV11-3 | CASSPTDTYEQYF
TRBJ2-1 | 18 | TRBV5-4 | CASSLESSFRGSYNEQFF
TRBJ2-5 | 17 | TRBV30 | CAWRSTRGSGRRETQYF
TRBJ2-5 | 13 | TRBV6-5 | CASSRLLWETQYF
TRBJ1-1 | 15 | TRBV5-1 | CASSKGADTVTEAFF
TRBJ1-1 | 14 | TRBV5-1 | CASSFNPGGTEAFF
TRBJ1-1 | 15 | TRBV27 | CASSLGGYRGTEAFF
TRBJ1-2 | 17 | TRBV14 | CASSRRQGVMSNYGYTF
TRBJ2-7 | 15 | TRBV4-1 | CASSQSDGRQYEQYF
TRBJ1-1 | 15 | TRBV18 | CASSPYGTANTEAFF
TRBJ1-1 | 13 | TRBV2 | CASSALQGDEAFF
TRBJ2-5 | 15 | TRBV7-9 | CASSLAGTRQETQYF
TRBJ2-7 | 13 | TRBV5-6 | CASSLAGSYEQYF
TRBJ2-7 | 14 | TRBV27 | CASSLFAGDYEQYF
TRBJ2-7 | 15 | TRBV5-1 | CASSSSGTGADEQYF
TRBJ2-7 | 14 | TRBV10-1 | CASSRTGQAYEQYF
TRBJ2-6 | 17 | TRBV30 | CAWRPGQGWSGANVLTF
TRBJ2-1 | 14 | TRBV13 | CASGTLGASGEQFF
TRBJ2-1 | 11 | TRBV5-1 | CASSPGGEQFF
TRBJ2-7 | 16 | TRBV5-6 | CASSLIPVRGFNEQYF
TRBJ1-5 | 16 | TRBV6-6 | CASSPRVPYSNQPQHF
TRBJ1-2 | 14 | TRBV6-5 | CASSAEGRGYGYTF
TRBJ2-7 | 15 | TRBV9 | CASSAGQGSIYEQYF
TRBJ2-7 | 11 | TRBV2 | CASSVAREQYF
TRBJ2-7 | 16 | TRBV27 | CASSPLGLAGVHEQYF
TRBJ2-7 | 15 | TRBV2 | CASRLLGGSEYEQYF
TRBJ2-5 | 15 | TRBV4-1 | CASSQDRGFGETQYF
TRBJ1-2 | 15 | TRBV29-1 | CSGLTGGQGVYGYTF
TRBJ2-1 | 14 | TRBV2 | CASSEVGTGNEQFF
TRBJ1-4 | 15 | TRBV2 | CASSDRGSANEKLFF
TRBJ2-7 | 14 | TRBV11-2 | CASTPGTLAYEQYF
TRBJ1-2 | 13 | TRBV6-5 | CASSWGQNYGYTF
TRBJ2-7 | 13 | TRBV29-1 | CSAATSGGSEQYF
TRBJ2-2 | 16 | TRBV7-6 | CASSLRLARNTGELFF
TRBJ1-1 | 14 | TRBV6-1 | CASSPIQANTEAFF
TRBJ2-1 | 12 | TRBV27 | CASRPLAGEQFF
TRBJ2-1 | 14 | TRBV6-4 | CASSVGVETNEQFF
TRBJ1-1 | 13 | TRBV30 | CAWSEGLYTEAFF
TRBJ1-1 | 13 | TRBV14 | CASSQAMNTEAFF
TRBJ2-7 | 13 | TRBV18 | CASSRDSPREQYF
TRBJ2-3 | 16 | TRBV6-6 | CASNRGQFSSTDTQYF
TRBJ2-5 | 13 | TRBV7-6 | CASSFVSGETQYF
TRBJ1-2 | 14 | TRBV5-8 | CASSLGDSRHGYTF
TRBJ2-1 | 15 | TRBV2 | CASSERLAGYNEQFF
TRBJ1-4 | 13 | TRBV30 | CACPGTVREKLFF
TRBJ1-1 | 13 | TRBV27 | CASNPTGNTEAFF
TRBJ2-1 | 16 | TRBV28 | CASSLSGSLSYNEQFF
TRBJ2-5 | 14 | TRBV6-5 | CASSPLGGQETQYF
TRBJ2-7 | 15 | TRBV27 | CASSHRTGGLDEQYF
TRBJ1-6 | 13 | TRBV30 | CASTGLPNSPLHF
TRBJ2-3 | 17 | TRBV7-2 | CASSSSFGTADTDTQYF
TRBJ2-4 | 12 | TRBV7-9 | CASSGLENIQYF
TRBJ2-3 | 14 | TRBV27 | CASSSLAGGDTQYF
TRBJ2-3 | 17 | TRBV4-2 | CASSEGGASGLTDTQYF
TRBJ2-1 | 16 | TRBV6-6 | CASSYSGLASYNEQFF